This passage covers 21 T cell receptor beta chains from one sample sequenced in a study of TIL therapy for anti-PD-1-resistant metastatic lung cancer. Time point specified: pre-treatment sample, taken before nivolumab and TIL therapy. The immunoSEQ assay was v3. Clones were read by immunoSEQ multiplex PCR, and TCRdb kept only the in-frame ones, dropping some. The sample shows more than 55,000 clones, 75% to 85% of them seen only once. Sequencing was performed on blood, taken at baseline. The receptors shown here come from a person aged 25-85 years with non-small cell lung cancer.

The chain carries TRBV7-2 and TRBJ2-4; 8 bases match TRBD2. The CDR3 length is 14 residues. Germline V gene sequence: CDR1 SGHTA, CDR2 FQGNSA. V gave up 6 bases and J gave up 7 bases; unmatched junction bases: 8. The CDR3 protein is CASSSSGSGNIQYF. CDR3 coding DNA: TGTGCCAGCAGTTCAAGCGGGAGCGGGAACATTCAGTACTTC. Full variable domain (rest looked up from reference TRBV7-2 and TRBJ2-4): GAGVSQSPSNKVTEKGKDVELRCDPISGHTALYWYRQSLGQGLEFLIYFQGNSAPDKSGLPSDRFSAERTGGSVSTLTIQRTQQEDSAVYLCASSSSGSGNIQYFGAGTRLSVL.

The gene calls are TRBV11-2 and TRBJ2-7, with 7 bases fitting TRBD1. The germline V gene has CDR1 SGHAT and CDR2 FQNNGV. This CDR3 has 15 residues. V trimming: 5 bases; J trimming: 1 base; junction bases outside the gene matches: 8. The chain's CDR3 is CASSTNRGASYEQYF. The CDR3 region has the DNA TGTGCCAGCAGCACCAACAGGGGAGCGTCCTACGAGCAGTACTTC.

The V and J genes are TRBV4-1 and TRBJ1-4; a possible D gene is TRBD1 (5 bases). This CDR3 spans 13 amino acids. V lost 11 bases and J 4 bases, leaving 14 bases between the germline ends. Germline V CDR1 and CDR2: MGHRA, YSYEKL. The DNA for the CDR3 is TGCGCCGTATCCAGGGCCTATAATGAAAAACTGTTTTTT. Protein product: CAVSRAYNEKLFF.

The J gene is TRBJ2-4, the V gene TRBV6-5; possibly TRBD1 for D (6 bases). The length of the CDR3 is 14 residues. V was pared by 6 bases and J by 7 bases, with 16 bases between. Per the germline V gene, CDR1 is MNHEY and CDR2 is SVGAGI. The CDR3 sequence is CASRRPGTMNIQYF. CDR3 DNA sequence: TGTGCCAGCAGAAGACCCGGGACAATGAACATTCAGTACTTC.

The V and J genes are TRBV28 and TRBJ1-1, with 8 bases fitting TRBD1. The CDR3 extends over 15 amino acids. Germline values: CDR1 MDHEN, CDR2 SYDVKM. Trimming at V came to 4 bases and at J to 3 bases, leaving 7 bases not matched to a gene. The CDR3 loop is CASSSYRQGYTEAFF. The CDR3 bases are TGTGCCAGCAGTTCCTACCGACAGGGGTACACTGAAGCTTTCTTT.

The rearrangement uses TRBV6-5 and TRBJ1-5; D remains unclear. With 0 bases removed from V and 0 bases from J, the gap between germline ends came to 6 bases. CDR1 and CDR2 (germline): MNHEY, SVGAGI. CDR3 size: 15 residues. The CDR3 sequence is CASSYSRNSNQPQHF. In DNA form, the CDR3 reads TGTGCCAGCAGTTACTCCCGCAATAGCAATCAGCCCCAGCATTTT.

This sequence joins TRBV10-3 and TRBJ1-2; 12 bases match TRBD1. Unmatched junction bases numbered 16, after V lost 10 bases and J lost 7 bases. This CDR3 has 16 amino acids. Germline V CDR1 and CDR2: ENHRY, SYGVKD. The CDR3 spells CATGGDRGRGTSGYTF. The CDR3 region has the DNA TGTGCCACCGGGGGGGACAGGGGGCGCGGCACGTCTGGCTACACCTTC.

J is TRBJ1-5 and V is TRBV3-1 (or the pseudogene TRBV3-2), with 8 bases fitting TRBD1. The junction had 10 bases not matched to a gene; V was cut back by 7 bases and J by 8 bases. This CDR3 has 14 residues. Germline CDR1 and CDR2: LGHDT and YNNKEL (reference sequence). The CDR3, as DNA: TGTGCCAGCACCCAGGGGGCGGGAGAAGAGCCCCAGCATTTT. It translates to CASTQGAGEEPQHF.

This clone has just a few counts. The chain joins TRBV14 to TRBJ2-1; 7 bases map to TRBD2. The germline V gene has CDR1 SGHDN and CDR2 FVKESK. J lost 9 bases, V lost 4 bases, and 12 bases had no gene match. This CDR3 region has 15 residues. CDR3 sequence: CASSRAGVSISEQFF. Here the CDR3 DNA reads TGTGCCAGCAGCCGGGCGGGAGTTAGTATTAGTGAGCAGTTCTTC.

CDR3 amino acids: CASSSTPLEGYTF. DNA for the CDR3: TGTGCCAGCAGCTCGACGCCTTTGGAGGGCTACACCTTC. The chain carries TRBV11-2 and TRBJ1-2; D remains unclear. The CDR3 is 13 residues long. CDR1 and CDR2 from the germline V gene are SGHAT and FQNNGV. Trimming took 4 bases from V and 8 from J, leaving 14 bases between them.

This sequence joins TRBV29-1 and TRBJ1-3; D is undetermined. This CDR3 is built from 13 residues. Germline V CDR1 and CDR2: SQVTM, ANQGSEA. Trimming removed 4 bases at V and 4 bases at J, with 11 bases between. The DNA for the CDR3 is TGCAGCGTTGTCGCACACCCAGGAAACACCATATATTTT. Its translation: CSVVAHPGNTIYF.

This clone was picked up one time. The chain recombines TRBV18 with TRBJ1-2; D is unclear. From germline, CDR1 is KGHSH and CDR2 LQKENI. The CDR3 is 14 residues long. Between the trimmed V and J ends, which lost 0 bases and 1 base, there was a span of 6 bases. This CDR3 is CASSPPVINYGYTF. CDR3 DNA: TGTGCCAGCTCACCACCGGTAATTAACTATGGCTACACCTTC.

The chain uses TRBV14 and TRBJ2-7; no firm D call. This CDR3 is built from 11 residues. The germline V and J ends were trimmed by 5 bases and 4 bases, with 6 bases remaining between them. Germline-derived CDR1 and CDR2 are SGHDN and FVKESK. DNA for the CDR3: TGTGCCAGCAGCGCGAAGTACGAGCAGTACTTC. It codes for CASSAKYEQYF.

In nucleotides, the CDR3 is TGTGCCTGGAGTCGCACAGGGGTGGGCTACACCTTC. Translation gives CAWSRTGVGYTF. The J gene is TRBJ1-2, the V gene TRBV30; TRBD1 agrees at 7 bases. The CDR3 has 12 amino acids. V shed 2 bases and J 8 bases; nucleotides not matched to a gene: 5. Looked up from germline, CDR1 is GTSNPN and CDR2 is SVGIG (reference sequence).

The CDR3 is CASSRDYGKPQHF. CDR3 in DNA: TGCGCCAGCAGTCGGGACTATGGGAAGCCCCAGCATTTT. V is TRBV5-1 and J is TRBJ1-5; perhaps TRBD1 as D (5 bases). The CDR3 has 13 amino acids. Germline CDR1 SGHRS, CDR2 YFSETQ. With 5 bases removed from V and 8 bases from J, the gap between germline ends came to 14 bases. The entire variable domain, with the rest obtained from reference TRBV5-1 and TRBJ1-5, is as follows: KAGVTQTPRYLIKTRGQQVTLSCSPISGHRSVSWYQQTPGQGLQFLFEYFSETQRNKGNFPGRFSGRQFSNSRSEMNVSTLELGDSALYLCASSRDYGKPQHFGDGTRLSIL.

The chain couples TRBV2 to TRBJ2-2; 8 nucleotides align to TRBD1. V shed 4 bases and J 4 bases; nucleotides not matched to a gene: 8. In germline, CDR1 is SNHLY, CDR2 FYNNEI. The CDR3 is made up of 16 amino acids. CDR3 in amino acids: CASSGRDRRITGELFF. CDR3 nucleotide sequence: TGTGCCAGCAGTGGCCGGGACAGGCGAATCACCGGGGAGCTGTTTTTT.

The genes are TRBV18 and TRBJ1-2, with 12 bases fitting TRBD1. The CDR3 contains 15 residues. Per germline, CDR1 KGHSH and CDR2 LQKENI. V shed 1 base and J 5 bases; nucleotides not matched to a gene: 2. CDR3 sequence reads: CASSPQGQGAYGYTF. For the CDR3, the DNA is TGTGCCAGCTCACCACAGGGACAGGGGGCATATGGCTACACCTTC. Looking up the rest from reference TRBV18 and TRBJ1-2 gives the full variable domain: NAGVMQNPRHLVRRRGQEARLRCSPMKGHSHVYWYRQLPEEGLKFMVYLQKENIIDESGMPKERFSAEFPKEGPSILRIQQVVRGDSAAYFCASSPQGQGAYGYTFGSGTRLTVV.

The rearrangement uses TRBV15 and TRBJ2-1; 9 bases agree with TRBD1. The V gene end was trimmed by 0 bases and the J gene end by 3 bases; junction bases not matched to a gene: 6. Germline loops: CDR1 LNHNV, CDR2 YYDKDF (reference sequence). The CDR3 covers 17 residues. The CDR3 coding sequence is TGTGCCACCAGCAGAGATCCGGGACAGGGCCTCTACAATGAGCAGTTCTTC. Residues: CATSRDPGQGLYNEQFF.

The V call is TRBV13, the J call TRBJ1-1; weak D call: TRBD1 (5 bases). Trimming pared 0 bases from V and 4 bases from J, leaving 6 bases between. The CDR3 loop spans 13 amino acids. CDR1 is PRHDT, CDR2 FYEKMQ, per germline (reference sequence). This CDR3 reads CASSLGQGTEAFF. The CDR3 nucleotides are TGTGCCAGCAGCTTAGGGCAGGGCACTGAAGCTTTCTTT.

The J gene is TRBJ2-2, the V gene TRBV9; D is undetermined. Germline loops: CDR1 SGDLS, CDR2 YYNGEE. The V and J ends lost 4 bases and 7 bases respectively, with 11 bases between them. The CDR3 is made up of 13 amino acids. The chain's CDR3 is CASSPDWDGELFF. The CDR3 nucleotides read TGTGCCAGCAGCCCCGACTGGGACGGGGAGCTGTTTTTT.

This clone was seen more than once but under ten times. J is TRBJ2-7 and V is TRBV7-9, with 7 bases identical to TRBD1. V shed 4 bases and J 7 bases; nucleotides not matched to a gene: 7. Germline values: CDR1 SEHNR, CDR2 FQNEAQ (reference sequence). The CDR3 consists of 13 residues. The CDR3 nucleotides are TGTGCCAGCAGCTCAAGACAGGGAGCGGAGCAGTACTTC. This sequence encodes CASSSRQGAEQYF. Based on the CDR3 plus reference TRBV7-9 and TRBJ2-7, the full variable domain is DTGVSQNPRHKITKRGQNVTFRCDPISEHNRLYWYRQTLGQGPEFLTYFQNEAQLEKSRLLSDRFSAERPKGSFSTLEIQRTEQGDSAMYLCASSSRQGAEQYFGPGTRLTVT.